This T cell receptor beta chain was identified during a study of blood T cells in healthy people across ages. Regarding the study as a whole: The recorded TCR beta diversity per million T cells decreased in a roughly linear manner with age. Greater diversity and more naive CD4+ cells were seen in long-lived donors than in aged donors.

Trimming took 5 bases from V and 3 from J, leaving 17 bases between them. The CDR3 has 15 amino acids. Germline CDR1 and CDR2: SGHTA and FQGNSA. The people who gave samples were healthy Caucasians from Russia, aged 6 to 90. Total RNA extracted from each sample amounted to at least 5.5 micrograms. The second PCR ran roughly 6 to 11 cycles with a sample-barcoded 5' primer and J-beta primers. TCRdb recomputed calls from the 5' RACE reads with MiXCR, one row per CDR3 protein. The data hold around 1,800,000 distinct CDR3 sequences, with about 39% observed a single time. Worth noting for this clonotype: The antigen is undetermined.

The chain has TRBV7-2 and TRBJ2-7; D may correspond to TRBD1 or TRBD2 (5 bases each). This clonotype originated in a human donor in good health. The material sequenced was blood. The CDR3 loop reads CASSHRGQGFYEQYF. Written as DNA, the CDR3 is TGTGCCAGCAGCCATCGCGGGCAGGGATTCTACGAGCAGTACTTC.